Listed here are 23 T cell receptor beta chains from one sample, sequenced in a study of blood T cell repertoires in COVID-19 (dated by TCRdb to between 2020 and 2021). Receptor amplification or capture employed the immunoSEQ multiplex PCR assay. TCRdb mirrors the immuneACCESS table, restricted to in-frame sequences. Some clones are absent from its copies; in checked studies, under half trace to an unresolved V gene, and the reason for the others is unknown. The sample data list about 180,000 clones, and about 81% of these were observed just once. Of the sample, 8.4% falls within the top ten clones. The material sequenced was peripheral blood. These TCRs come from a woman in her 70s with acute or convalescent COVID-19.

The chain couples TRBV19 to TRBJ2-2, with 11 positions matching TRBD2. The germline V gene has CDR1 LNHDA and CDR2 SQIVND (reference sequence). This CDR3 spans 15 amino acids. The junction had 1 base not matched to a gene; V was cut back by 4 bases and J by 3 bases. CDR3 region: CASSKLAGDTGELFF. In DNA form, the CDR3 reads TGTGCCAGTAGTAAACTAGCGGGAGACACCGGGGAGCTGTTTTTT. The full variable domain, its missing parts supplied by reference TRBV19 and TRBJ2-2, is DGGITQSPKYLFRKEGQNVTLSCEQNLNHDAMYWYRQDPGQGLRLIYYSQIVNDFQKGDIAEGYSVSREKKESFPLTVTSAQKNPTAFYLCASSKLAGDTGELFFGEGSRLTVL.

This clone was seen a single time. This rearrangement joins TRBV19 to TRBJ1-2; maybe TRBD1 (6 bases). The CDR3 covers 15 residues. V dropped 3 bases and J dropped 4 bases, with 15 bases sitting between them. Germline V gene sequence: CDR1 LNHDA, CDR2 SQIVND (reference sequence). The CDR3 DNA is TGTGCCAGTAGTATCCAGTCGGACAGCATCTATGGCTACACCTTC. Protein product: CASSIQSDSIYGYTF.

The J gene is TRBJ2-1, the V gene TRBV9, with D perhaps matching TRBD2 (5 bases). V gave up 0 bases and J gave up 1 base, with 8 bases separating them. Germline assignment: CDR1 SGDLS and CDR2 YYNGEE. The CDR3 runs to 15 residues. CDR3 in amino acids: CASSVASSSYNEQFF. As DNA, the CDR3 is TGTGCCAGCAGCGTAGCTAGCAGTTCCTACAATGAGCAGTTCTTC.

The chain carries TRBV29-1 and TRBJ1-2, with TRBD1 as a possible D gene (5 bases). V was cut by 5 bases and J by 4 bases, with 8 bases left in between. The CDR3 totals 11 residues. The V gene's germline CDR1 is SQVTM and CDR2 ANQGSEA. The DNA of the CDR3 is TGCAGCGTTCCCAGGGCCTATGGCTACACCTTC. Protein: CSVPRAYGYTF.

In its sample, this clone was seen once. The J gene is TRBJ2-5, the V gene TRBV18, with 10 bases that match TRBD1. CDR1 and CDR2 (germline): KGHSH, LQKENI. CDR3 length: 17 amino acids. V shed 2 bases and J 2 bases; nucleotides not matched to a gene: 8. CDR3 region: CASSPVTGGAGQETQYF. The DNA for the CDR3 is TGTGCCAGCTCACCAGTGACAGGGGGCGCTGGGCAAGAGACCCAGTACTTC.

This chain's CDR3 is CASTAAGFGEQYF. The DNA of the CDR3 is TGTGCCAGTACCGCAGCGGGGTTCGGCGAGCAGTACTTC. The rearrangement links TRBV19 to TRBJ2-7, with 7 bases matching TRBD2. The CDR3 has 13 residues. The junction had 9 bases not matched to a gene; V was cut back by 7 bases and J by 6 bases. CDR1 and CDR2 (germline): LNHDA, SQIVND (reference sequence).

The chain is built from TRBV7-9 and TRBJ2-5, with D uncertain. V was clipped by 5 bases and J by 4 bases, with 14 bases between them. The CDR3 has 14 amino acids. Germline V gives CDR1 SEHNR, CDR2 FQNEAQ (reference sequence). The CDR3 here is CASSTSGSGETQYF. CDR3 DNA sequence: TGTGCCAGCAGCACCAGTGGATCGGGAGAGACCCAGTACTTC.

This chain joins TRBV19 and TRBJ2-7, with 10 nucleotides matching TRBD1. The CDR3 is 17 residues long. V dropped 4 bases and J dropped 3; count of bases not matched to a gene: 12. Germline lookup yields CDR1 LNHDA and CDR2 SQIVND (reference sequence). DNA of the CDR3: TGTGCCAGTAGTAAAGCGACAGGGGGCGCGACTTTCTACGAGCAGTACTTC. The encoded protein is CASSKATGGATFYEQYF.

The genes are TRBV30 and TRBJ1-2; 9 positions match TRBD1. Germline assignment: CDR1 GTSNPN and CDR2 SVGIG (reference sequence). The CDR3 runs 12 residues. The V and J ends lost 4 bases and 8 bases, in that order; junction bases with no gene match: 5. The CDR3 DNA reads TGTGCCTGGATAGGGACAGGGCAAGGCTACACCTTC. It is translated as CAWIGTGQGYTF.

The rearrangement joins TRBV6-2 or TRBV6-3 to TRBJ2-7; D uncertain. Per germline, CDR1 MNHEY and CDR2 SVGEGT. The CDR3 extends over 15 amino acids. V was pared by 6 bases and J by 5 bases, with 20 bases between. The CDR3 is CASSMRPLGADEQYF. In DNA, the CDR3 is TGTGCCAGCAGCATGCGGCCACTCGGCGCCGACGAGCAGTACTTC.

The gene calls are TRBV10-3 and TRBJ2-3, with 8 bases fitting TRBD2. The CDR3 runs 17 residues. Germline CDR1 ENHRY, CDR2 SYGVKD. After removal of 0 bases from V and 4 bases from J, the junction contained 9 bases not matched to a gene. Here the CDR3 reads CAISESSGRGESDTQYF. In nucleotides, the CDR3 is TGTGCCATCAGTGAGTCCAGCGGGAGAGGCGAGTCAGATACGCAGTATTTT.

V gene TRBV6-5 combines with J gene TRBJ1-5; D gene unclear. The germline V and J ends were trimmed by 2 bases and 6 bases, with 14 bases remaining between them. Germline V gene sequence: CDR1 MNHEY, CDR2 SVGAGI. The CDR3 contains 15 residues. The CDR3 DNA reads TGTGCCAGCAGTTACCTGTGGCAGAGGGTTCAGCCCCAGCATTTT. Protein: CASSYLWQRVQPQHF.

V usage is TRBV5-6 and J usage is TRBJ1-5; possibly TRBD1 for D (6 bases). CDR1 and CDR2 from the germline V gene are SGHDT and YYEEEE. V lost 3 bases to trimming and J lost 2 bases, with 15 bases between them. CDR3 length equals 16 residues. CDR3 in amino acids: CASSSGGANGNQPQHF. CDR3 DNA: TGTGCCAGCAGCTCGGGGGGGGCGAATGGCAATCAGCCCCAGCATTTT.

The V and J genes are TRBV6-2 or TRBV6-3 and TRBJ2-3, with D possibly TRBD1 on 5 matching bases. Deletions cut 2 bases from V and 1 base from J, with 10 bases between. Germline loops: CDR1 MNHEY, CDR2 SVGEGT. CDR3 size: 15 residues. The chain's CDR3 is CASSYRGIRTDTQYF. CDR3 sequence (DNA): TGTGCCAGCAGTTACAGGGGTATCCGCACAGATACGCAGTATTTT.

This rearrangement joins TRBV11-3 to TRBJ2-1, with 9 positions matching TRBD1. The trim removed 5 bases at V and 7 bases at J, leaving 9 bases unmatched. This CDR3 is built from 15 residues. CDR1 and CDR2 (germline): SGHNT, YENEEA. In DNA form, the CDR3 reads TGTGCCAGCAGCCCCCCGGGACAGGGAGGGAATGAGCAGTTCTTC. It codes for CASSPPGQGGNEQFF.

The genes are TRBV5-1 and TRBJ2-7; D uncertain. Germline lookup yields CDR1 SGHRS and CDR2 YFSETQ. The CDR3 contains 14 residues. V shed 5 bases and J shed 1 base, with 13 bases lying between them. CDR3 sequence (DNA): TGCGCCAGCAGTTCCCAGCCAGGTTCCTACGAGCAGTACTTC. Its translation is CASSSQPGSYEQYF. Combining the CDR3 with reference TRBV5-1 and TRBJ2-7 gives the whole variable domain KAGVTQTPRYLIKTRGQQVTLSCSPISGHRSVSWYQQTPGQGLQFLFEYFSETQRNKGNFPGRFSGRQFSNSRSEMNVSTLELGDSALYLCASSSQPGSYEQYFGPGTRLTVT.

The chain joins TRBV19 to TRBJ2-1, with TRBD2 matching over 7 bases. CDR3 length equals 16 residues. V lost 0 bases, J lost 0 bases, and 2 bases stayed unmatched. Per the germline V gene, CDR1 is LNHDA and CDR2 is SQIVND (reference sequence). The CDR3, as DNA: TGTGCCAGTAGTATAGATGGCGGGAGCTCCTACAATGAGCAGTTCTTC. As protein: CASSIDGGSSYNEQFF. The variable domain in full, with the rest retrieved from reference TRBV19 and TRBJ2-1, is DGGITQSPKYLFRKEGQNVTLSCEQNLNHDAMYWYRQDPGQGLRLIYYSQIVNDFQKGDIAEGYSVSREKKESFPLTVTSAQKNPTAFYLCASSIDGGSSYNEQFFGPGTRLTVL.

The chain uses TRBV20-1 and TRBJ2-1; D gene ambiguous. CDR1 DFQATT and CDR2 SNEGSKA come from the germline V gene (reference sequence). This CDR3 comprises 15 residues. V lost 3 bases, J lost 5 bases, and 17 bases lay in between. CDR3 coding DNA: TGCAGTGCTAGTAATCCTCGAACCCGGGACAATGAGCAGTTCTTC. Protein sequence: CSASNPRTRDNEQFF.

The V gene is TRBV28, the J gene TRBJ1-5, with D maybe TRBD1 (5 bases). Germline CDR1 reads MDHEN; CDR2 reads SYDVKM. V dropped 3 bases and J dropped 3 bases, with 15 bases sitting between them. This CDR3 has 16 residues. The CDR3 sequence: CASSFKRAGINQPQHF. In nucleotides, the CDR3 is TGTGCCAGCAGTTTTAAAAGGGCAGGGATCAATCAGCCCCAGCATTTT.

This clone came up a few times. The rearrangement uses TRBV5-1 and TRBJ1-1, with D possibly matching TRBD1 (5 bases). Deletions cut 3 bases from V and 5 bases from J, with 17 bases between. From germline, CDR1 is SGHRS and CDR2 YFSETQ. The CDR3 sequence is 15 residues long. CDR3: CASSSSGGLGTEAFF. The CDR3 nucleotides are TGCGCCAGCAGCTCCTCCGGGGGATTGGGAACTGAAGCTTTCTTT. The full variable domain, completed using reference TRBV5-1 and TRBJ1-1, is KAGVTQTPRYLIKTRGQQVTLSCSPISGHRSVSWYQQTPGQGLQFLFEYFSETQRNKGNFPGRFSGRQFSNSRSEMNVSTLELGDSALYLCASSSSGGLGTEAFFGQGTRLTVV.

The rearrangement uses TRBV7-2 and TRBJ1-6, with 7 bases fitting TRBD1. The trim removed 5 bases at V and 7 bases at J, leaving 5 bases unmatched. Germline CDR1 and CDR2: SGHTA and FQGNSA. The CDR3 length is 14 residues. CDR3 residues: CASSQGQMNSPLHF. Written as DNA, the CDR3 is TGTGCCAGCAGCCAGGGACAGATGAATTCACCCCTCCACTTT.

The chain joins TRBV12-3 or TRBV12-4 to TRBJ2-5; D is ambiguous. CDR3 length equals 12 residues. Trimming took off 0 bases at V and 4 bases at J, with 3 bases between the two ends. CDR3 region: CASSLARETQYF. As DNA, the CDR3 is TGTGCCAGCAGTTTAGCTAGAGAGACCCAGTACTTC.

The V gene is TRBV27, the J gene TRBJ2-7; 9 bases line up with TRBD1. Germline values: CDR1 MNHEY, CDR2 SMNVEV (reference sequence). The CDR3 totals 13 residues. V shed 6 bases and J 4 bases; nucleotides not matched to a gene: 4. CDR3 coding DNA: TGTGCCAGCAGCAAGGGACAGGGTTACGAGCAGTACTTC. This sequence encodes CASSKGQGYEQYF.